These 30 T cell receptor beta chains came from one sample sequenced in a study of cytomegalovirus exposure and HLA in healthy donors. Some clones are missing from TCRdb's copy, which holds only in-frame ones; the method was immunoSEQ multiplex PCR. The sample has around 200,000 clones, roughly four fifths seen once. Sequencing was performed on PBMCs. All receptors derive from a woman in her late teens or twenties in good health and CMV-seropositive.

This chain uses TRBV25-1 with TRBJ1-4; 8 nucleotides line up with TRBD1. V lost 3 bases to trimming and J lost 5 bases; unmatched junction nucleotides: 2. The CDR3 is 14 amino acids. Germline V lookup: CDR1 MGHDK, CDR2 SYGVNS. The CDR3 region has the DNA TGTGCCAGCAGTGATAGGACAGGGAATGAAAAACTGTTTTTT. Protein product: CASSDRTGNEKLFF.

The genes are TRBV11-1 and TRBJ1-4, with 7 nucleotides matching TRBD1. CDR3 length equals 11 residues. Germline V CDR1 and CDR2: SGHAT, FQDESV (reference sequence). The trim removed 5 bases at V and 15 bases at J, leaving 6 bases unmatched. CDR3 in amino acids: CASSADREMFF. The CDR3 DNA sequence: TGTGCCAGCAGCGCCGACAGGGAGATGTTTTTT.

This sequence joins TRBV5-6 and TRBJ2-3, with D possibly TRBD1 on 6 matching bases. The CDR3 is 15 amino acids. Germline V gene sequence: CDR1 SGHDT, CDR2 YYEEEE. Deletions cut 0 bases from V and 3 bases from J, with 11 bases between. The CDR3: CASSLAGAGTDTQYF. The CDR3 DNA sequence: TGTGCCAGCAGCTTGGCAGGGGCCGGTACAGATACGCAGTATTTT.

The chain recombines TRBV18 with TRBJ2-6, with a weak D call TRBD2 (5 bases). V was trimmed by 1 base and J by 4 bases, leaving 11 bases between them. Germline loops: CDR1 KGHSH, CDR2 LQKENI. The CDR3 runs to 16 residues. CDR3 nucleotides: TGTGCCAGCTCACCACGGGCCGAGGGAGGGGCCAACGTCCTGACTTTC. Translation: CASSPRAEGGANVLTF.

The V and J genes are TRBV2 and TRBJ2-7; the match to TRBD1 covers 8 bases. Looked up from germline, CDR1 is SNHLY and CDR2 is FYNNEI. The CDR3 is made up of 17 amino acids. V gave up 5 bases and J gave up 2 bases; unmatched junction bases: 14. The CDR3 loop is CASSYGQGVGRAYEQYF. CDR3 DNA: TGTGCCAGCAGTTACGGACAGGGAGTTGGTAGGGCCTACGAGCAGTACTTC.

The J gene is TRBJ1-2, the V gene TRBV7-2; the D is unclear. CDR1 and CDR2 (germline): SGHTA, FQGNSA. Trimming stripped 5 bases from V and 10 bases from J, with 20 bases between. The CDR3 is made up of 14 amino acids. CDR3 sequence reads: CASSTTREGGDYTF. CDR3 nucleotides: TGTGCCAGCAGCACCACACGGGAGGGTGGAGACTACACCTTC.

J is TRBJ2-5 and V is TRBV6-1, with TRBD1 identical over 8 bases. The J call may not be correct, given that the DNA end is closer to TRBJ2-7. This CDR3 has 16 residues. In germline, CDR1 is MNHNS, CDR2 SASEGT. CDR3 sequence: CASSEAPGTGSYEQYF. CDR3 in DNA: TGTGCCAGCAGTGAAGCGCCTGGGACAGGCAGCTACGAGCAGTACTTC.

The chain combines TRBV5-4 with TRBJ2-5; 14 nucleotides align to TRBD2. Germline lookup yields CDR1 SGHNT and CDR2 YYREEE (reference sequence). V was clipped by 4 bases and J by 5 bases; unmatched bases: 7. The CDR3 consists of 16 residues. The CDR3 region is CASSRGTSGGGETQYF. Here the CDR3 DNA reads TGTGCCAGCAGCCGGGGGACTAGCGGGGGTGGGGAGACCCAGTACTTC. The entire variable domain, with the rest obtained from reference TRBV5-4 and TRBJ2-5, is as follows: ETGVTQSPTHLIKTRGQQVTLRCSSQSGHNTVSWYQQALGQGPQFIFQYYREEENGRGNFPPRFSGLQFPNYSSELNVNALELDDSALYLCASSRGTSGGGETQYFGPGTRLLVL.

V and J are TRBV18 and TRBJ1-5, with 9 bases identical to TRBD1. V dropped 5 bases and J dropped 5; count of bases not matched to a gene: 4. The CDR3 totals 14 residues. Germline values: CDR1 KGHSH, CDR2 LQKENI. DNA of the CDR3: TGTGCCAGCTCATTGGGACAGGGCGATCAGCCCCAGCATTTT. Amino acids: CASSLGQGDQPQHF. Variable domain in full (rest from reference TRBV18 and TRBJ1-5): NAGVMQNPRHLVRRRGQEARLRCSPMKGHSHVYWYRQLPEEGLKFMVYLQKENIIDESGMPKERFSAEFPKEGPSILRIQQVVRGDSAAYFCASSLGQGDQPQHFGDGTRLSIL.

This clone occurred a few times. The chain joins TRBV5-1 to TRBJ1-1; D perhaps matches TRBD1 (6 bases). Trimming removed 6 bases at V and 5 bases at J, with 8 bases between. Germline CDR1 and CDR2: SGHRS and YFSETQ. CDR3 length: 11 residues. The CDR3 protein is CASKGETEAFF. CDR3 DNA: TGCGCCAGCAAGGGGGAGACTGAAGCTTTCTTT.

The chain is built from TRBV16 and TRBJ1-2, with D tentatively TRBD1 (5 bases). The CDR3 is 15 residues long. Trimming took off 4 bases at V and 3 bases at J, with 15 bases between the two ends. Germline CDR1 and CDR2: KGHSY and FQNENV. This CDR3 is CASSPVGEEDYGYTF. The CDR3 DNA follows: TGTGCCAGCAGCCCTGTGGGGGAGGAGGACTATGGCTACACCTTC. The full variable domain, with the rest looked up from reference TRBV16 and TRBJ1-2, is GEEVAQTPKHLVRGEGQKAKLYCAPIKGHSYVFWYQQVLKNEFKFLISFQNENVFDETGMPKERFSAKCLPNSPCSLEIQATKLEDSAVYFCASSPVGEEDYGYTFGSGTRLTVV.

V is TRBV7-8 and J is TRBJ1-5, with 10 bases aligning to TRBD1. Looked up from germline, CDR1 is SGHVS and CDR2 is FQNEAQ. V was pared by 5 bases and J by 7 bases, with 5 bases of the junction left unmatched. The CDR3 totals 14 residues. CDR3 in amino acids: CASSVTGGEQPQHF. The CDR3 nucleotides read TGTGCCAGCAGCGTGACAGGGGGCGAGCAGCCCCAGCATTTT.

The gene calls are TRBV25-1 and TRBJ1-6, with TRBD1 matching 9 bases. J was trimmed by 7 bases and V by 7 bases; bases with no gene match: 2. This CDR3 region has 13 residues. Germline loops: CDR1 MGHDK, CDR2 SYGVNS. The CDR3 DNA is TGTGCCAGCAAGGGACAGGGAAATTCACCCCTCCACTTT. Its protein product is CASKGQGNSPLHF.

The rearrangement links TRBV5-6 to TRBJ1-1; D gene ambiguous. The germline V gene encodes CDR1 SGHDT and CDR2 YYEEEE. Trimming removed 7 bases from V and 4 bases from J, with 17 bases in between. There are 14 residues in the CDR3. Here the CDR3 DNA reads TGTGCCAGCTTCGTCGCGACTCGGGGCACTGAAGCTTTCTTT. The encoded protein is CASFVATRGTEAFF. Full variable domain (outside the CDR3, taken from reference TRBV5-6 and TRBJ1-1): DAGVTQSPTHLIKTRGQQVTLRCSPKSGHDTVSWYQQALGQGPQFIFQYYEEEERQRGNFPDRFSGHQFPNYSSELNVNALLLGDSALYLCASFVATRGTEAFFGQGTRLTVV.

V is TRBV2 and J is TRBJ1-3; a weak D match, TRBD1 (5 bases). Germline V gene lookup returns CDR1 SNHLY and CDR2 FYNNEI. The CDR3 contains 13 residues. V gave up 8 bases and J gave up 2 bases, with 10 bases separating them. As DNA, the CDR3 is TGTGCCAGCTTCAGGGAAACTGGAAACACCATATATTTT. Its translation: CASFRETGNTIYF.

The gene calls are TRBV15 and TRBJ2-3, with a weak D call TRBD2 (5 bases). Looked up from germline, CDR1 is LNHNV and CDR2 is YYDKDF (reference sequence). Trimming left V 0 bases short and J 6 bases short, with 10 bases between. CDR3 length: 14 residues. CDR3 sequence (DNA): TGTGCCACCAGCAGAGACCAGCCGGGGGATACGCAGTATTTT. Amino acid sequence: CATSRDQPGDTQYF.

This rearrangement joins TRBV7-9 to TRBJ2-3, with 9 bases aligning to TRBD2. CDR3 length: 18 amino acids. Looked up from germline, CDR1 is SEHNR and CDR2 is FQNEAQ (reference sequence). The junction had 18 bases not matched to a gene; V was cut back by 6 bases and J by 5 bases. The CDR3 coding sequence is TGTGCCAGCAGATCGACAGACTCGCCCAGCGGGGGGCGAGATACGCAGTATTTT. Translating gives CASRSTDSPSGGRDTQYF.

The CDR3 region is CSVEGTADSYEQYF. As DNA, the CDR3 is TGCAGCGTTGAAGGGACAGCAGACTCCTACGAGCAGTACTTC. This rearrangement joins TRBV29-1 to TRBJ2-7, with TRBD1 as a possible D gene (6 bases). Germline V gives CDR1 SQVTM, CDR2 ANQGSEA. CDR3 length: 14 residues. Trimming pared 1 base from V and 0 bases from J, leaving 10 bases between.

The J gene is TRBJ1-1, the V gene TRBV7-9; D gene ambiguous. This CDR3 has 14 amino acids. Germline loops: CDR1 SEHNR, CDR2 FQNEAQ (reference sequence). Trimming pared 4 bases from V and 5 bases from J, leaving 14 bases between. The CDR3 nucleotides are TGTGCCAGCAGCTCCCTAGGAGGGCAAACTGAAGCTTTCTTT. Its protein is CASSSLGGQTEAFF. The variable domain in full, completed from reference TRBV7-9 and TRBJ1-1, reads DTGVSQNPRHKITKRGQNVTFRCDPISEHNRLYWYRQTLGQGPEFLTYFQNEAQLEKSRLLSDRFSAERPKGSFSTLEIQRTEQGDSAMYLCASSSLGGQTEAFFGQGTRLTVV.

J is TRBJ2-3 and V is TRBV4-2; 10 bases align to TRBD2. The germline gives CDR1 LGHNA, CDR2 YNFKEQ. CDR3 length: 18 residues. V shed 0 bases and J 0 bases; nucleotides not matched to a gene: 6. CDR3 residues: CASSQEISGGYSTDTQYF. In DNA, the CDR3 is TGTGCCAGCAGCCAAGAGATTAGCGGGGGGTACAGCACAGATACGCAGTATTTT.

V and J are TRBV4-1 and TRBJ2-2, with D possibly matching TRBD1 (6 bases). The germline V and J ends were trimmed by 1 base and 4 bases, with 10 bases remaining between them. CDR1 and CDR2 (germline): MGHRA, YSYEKL. The length of the CDR3 is 15 residues. The CDR3: CASSQGGQTTGELFF. The CDR3, as DNA: TGCGCCAGCAGCCAAGGGGGACAAACCACCGGGGAGCTGTTTTTT.

V usage is TRBV6-1 and J usage is TRBJ1-1, with a weak D call TRBD1 (5 bases). The CDR3 is 13 residues long. Per the germline V gene, CDR1 is MNHNS and CDR2 is SASEGT. Trimming left V 8 bases short and J 0 bases short, with 10 bases between. CDR3 nucleotide sequence: TGTGCCAGCTGGGGCCGACTGAACACTGAAGCTTTCTTT. This codes for CASWGRLNTEAFF.

The chain recombines TRBV5-1 with TRBJ2-3, with a tentative D call TRBD1 (7 bases). Trimming took off 3 bases at V and 2 bases at J, with 13 bases between the two ends. This CDR3 is 15 amino acids long. CDR1 is SGHRS and CDR2 is YFSETQ in the germline V gene. DNA for the CDR3: TGCGCCAGCAGCTCCAGGGGGGTGGACACAGATACGCAGTATTTT. Protein: CASSSRGVDTDTQYF.

The gene calls are TRBV5-4 and TRBJ1-3, with 7 bases fitting TRBD1. CDR3 size: 15 residues. The junction had 6 bases not matched to a gene; V was cut back by 4 bases and J by 2 bases. Per the germline V gene, CDR1 is SGHNT and CDR2 is YYREEE (reference sequence). This CDR3 is CASSQGGAAGNTIYF. CDR3 nucleotide sequence: TGTGCCAGCAGCCAAGGGGGCGCGGCTGGAAACACCATATATTTT.

The genes are TRBV19 and TRBJ2-6; D unclear. Trimming stripped 3 bases from V and 0 bases from J, with 9 bases between. Per germline, CDR1 LNHDA and CDR2 SQIVND (reference sequence). This CDR3 contains 16 residues. Here the CDR3 reads CASSIAGGSGANVLTF. In DNA, the CDR3 is TGTGCCAGTAGTATCGCCGGCGGCTCTGGGGCCAACGTCCTGACTTTC.

The chain uses TRBV2 and TRBJ2-1; 9 positions match TRBD2. The CDR3 length is 15 residues. The junction had 8 bases not matched to a gene; V was cut back by 2 bases and J by 9 bases. Germline lookup yields CDR1 SNHLY and CDR2 FYNNEI. This chain's CDR3 is CASSEFAGGLSEQFF. In DNA form, the CDR3 reads TGTGCCAGCAGTGAATTTGCGGGGGGGCTTTCTGAGCAGTTCTTC.

The V gene is TRBV9, the J gene TRBJ2-1; TRBD1 agrees at 7 bases. Germline loops: CDR1 SGDLS, CDR2 YYNGEE. V was clipped by 4 bases and J by 0 bases; unmatched bases: 4. The CDR3 covers 15 residues. The DNA of the CDR3 is TGTGCCAGCAGCATACGGGACAGCTCCTACAATGAGCAGTTCTTC. It encodes CASSIRDSSYNEQFF.

The chain couples TRBV28 to TRBJ2-2; maybe TRBD1 (6 bases). CDR1 and CDR2 from the germline V gene are MDHEN and SYDVKM. Trimming removed 5 bases at V and 8 bases at J, with 18 bases between. The CDR3 spans 15 residues. The CDR3 here is CASSRPTGMRGELFF. The CDR3 DNA reads TGTGCCAGCAGTCGCCCCACAGGGATGAGGGGGGAGCTGTTTTTT.

To note about this clone: This may stem from a read error, because a much larger clone lies one nucleotide away. V is TRBV5-1 and J is TRBJ2-3; D call uncertain. V dropped 2 bases and J dropped 2 bases, with 9 bases sitting between them. This CDR3 contains 14 residues. CDR1 is SGHRS and CDR2 is YFSETQ in the germline V gene. The DNA for the CDR3 is TGCGCCAGCAGCTTTGGCAGACTCACAGATACGCAGTATTTT. Residues: CASSFGRLTDTQYF.

The J gene is TRBJ1-2, the V gene TRBV4-2; D is unclear. The germline CDR1 and CDR2 sequences are LGHNA and YNFKEQ. V lost 1 base, J lost 6 bases, and 9 bases lay in between. The CDR3 sequence is 13 residues long. CDR3 nucleotides: TGTGCCAGCAGCCAAGGGCGGCTCGATGGCTACACCTTC. Protein: CASSQGRLDGYTF.